This entry concerns a single TCR beta chain. At one end the junction does not follow the germline gene, possibly because of a read error. These data are taken from a study of blood T cell repertoires in COVID-19. Original processing notes: Researchers report that nucleated cell counts were estimated from reference gene primer amplification. Clones were read by immunoSEQ multiplex PCR, and TCRdb kept only the in-frame ones, dropping some. V, J and clone size derive from that table, while D and trimming were established from the DNA sequence. The table shows 300,000 to 400,000 clones, with approximately 90% occurring only once. CDR3 size: 11 residues. Germline CDR1 DFQATT, CDR2 SNEGSKA (reference sequence).

The sequence was obtained from a woman aged 25 to 39 with acute COVID-19. The sequencing sample was made of PBMCs or T cells enriched from blood (not recorded which). This chain links TRBV20-1 with TRBJ1-3; no definite D call. The CDR3 region has the DNA TGCAGTGCTAGAGATTGGAAGGAGGTTGTCTTT. It encodes CSARDWKEVVF.